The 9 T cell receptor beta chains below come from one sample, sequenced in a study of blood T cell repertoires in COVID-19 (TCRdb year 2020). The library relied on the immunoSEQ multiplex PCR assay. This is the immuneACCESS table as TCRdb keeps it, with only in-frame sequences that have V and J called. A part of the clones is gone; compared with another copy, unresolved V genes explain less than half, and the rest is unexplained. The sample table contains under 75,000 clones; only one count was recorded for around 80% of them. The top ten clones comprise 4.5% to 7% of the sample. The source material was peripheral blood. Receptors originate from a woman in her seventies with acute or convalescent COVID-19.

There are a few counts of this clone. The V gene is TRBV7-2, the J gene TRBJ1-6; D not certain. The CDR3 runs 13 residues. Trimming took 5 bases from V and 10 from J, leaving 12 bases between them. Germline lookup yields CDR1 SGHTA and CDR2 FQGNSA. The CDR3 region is CASSQTSASPLHF. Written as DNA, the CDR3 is TGTGCCAGCAGCCAAACGTCTGCGTCACCCCTCCACTTT.

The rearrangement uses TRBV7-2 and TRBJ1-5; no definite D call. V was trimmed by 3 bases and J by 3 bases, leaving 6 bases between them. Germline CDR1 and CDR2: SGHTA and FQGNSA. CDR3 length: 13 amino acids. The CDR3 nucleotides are TGTGCCAGCAGCTTTTCATCCAATCAGCCCCAGCATTTT. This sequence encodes CASSFSSNQPQHF.

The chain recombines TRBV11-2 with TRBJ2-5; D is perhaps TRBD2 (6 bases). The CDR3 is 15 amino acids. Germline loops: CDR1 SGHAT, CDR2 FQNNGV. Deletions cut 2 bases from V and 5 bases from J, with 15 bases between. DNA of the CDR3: TGTGCCAGCAGCTTAACACGGGGAGGAGGGGAGACCCAGTACTTC. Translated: CASSLTRGGGETQYF.

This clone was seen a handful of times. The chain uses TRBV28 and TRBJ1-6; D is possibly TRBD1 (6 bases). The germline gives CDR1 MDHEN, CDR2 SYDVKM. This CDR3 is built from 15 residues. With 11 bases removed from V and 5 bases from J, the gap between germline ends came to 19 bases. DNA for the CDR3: TGTGCCGTCCGCCCCCCGAGGGGGAATAATTCACCCCTCCACTTT. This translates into CAVRPPRGNNSPLHF.

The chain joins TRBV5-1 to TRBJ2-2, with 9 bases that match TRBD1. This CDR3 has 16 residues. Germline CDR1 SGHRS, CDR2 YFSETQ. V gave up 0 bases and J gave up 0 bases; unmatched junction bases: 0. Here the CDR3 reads CASSLGQGANTGELFF. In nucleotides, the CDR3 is TGCGCCAGCAGCTTGGGACAGGGGGCGAACACCGGGGAGCTGTTTTTT.

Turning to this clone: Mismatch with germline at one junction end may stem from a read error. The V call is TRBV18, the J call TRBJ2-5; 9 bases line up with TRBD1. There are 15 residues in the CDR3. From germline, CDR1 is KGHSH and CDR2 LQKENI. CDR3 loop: CASSPQGAFEETQYF. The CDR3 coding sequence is TGTGCCAGCTCTCCACAGGGGGCCTTCGAAGAGACCCAGTACTTC.

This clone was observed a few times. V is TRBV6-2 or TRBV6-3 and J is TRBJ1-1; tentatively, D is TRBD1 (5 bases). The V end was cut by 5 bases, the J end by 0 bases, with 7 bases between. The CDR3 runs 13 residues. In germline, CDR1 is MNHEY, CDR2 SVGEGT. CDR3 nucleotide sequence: TGTGCCAGCAGTAGGGGATTGAACACTGAAGCTTTCTTT. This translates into CASSRGLNTEAFF.

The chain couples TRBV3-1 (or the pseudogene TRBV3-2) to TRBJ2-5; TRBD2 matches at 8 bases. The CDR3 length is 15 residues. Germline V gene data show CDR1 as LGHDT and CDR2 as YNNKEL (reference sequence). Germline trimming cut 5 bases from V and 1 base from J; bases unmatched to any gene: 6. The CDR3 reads CASSRTGGPQETQYF. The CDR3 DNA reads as TGTGCCAGCAGCAGGACGGGGGGGCCCCAAGAGACCCAGTACTTC.

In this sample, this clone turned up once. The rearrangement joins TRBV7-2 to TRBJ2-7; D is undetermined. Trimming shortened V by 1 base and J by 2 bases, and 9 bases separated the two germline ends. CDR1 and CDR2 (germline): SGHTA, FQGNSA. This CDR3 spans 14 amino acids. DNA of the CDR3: TGTGCCAGCAGCTTAGAGGCTGGGCCCTACGAGCAGTACTTC. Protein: CASSLEAGPYEQYF.